Included here is one TCR beta chain sequence, with context. What it recognizes is unknown. Germline V gene data show CDR1 as MNHEY and CDR2 as SMNVEV (reference sequence). After removal of 3 bases from V and 0 bases from J, the junction contained 7 bases not matched to a gene. There are 18 residues in the CDR3. Amplification used 60 Vbeta primers and 13 Jbeta primers. Sequenced by immunoSEQ multiplex PCR; TCRdb stores in-frame clones only, minus some. The repertoire holds some 220,000 clones, 85% seen once, with 0.2% to 0.3% in the top ten. The data were taken from a study of cytomegalovirus exposure and HLA in healthy donors. Findings and caveats of the study: When the data were analyzed later, several of the most significant clusters appeared to be linked to common viral pathogens. Presence/absence analysis assumed near-uniform sequencing depth across donors. An analysis that was carried out later associated 15,000 to 20,000 TCR beta sequences with HLA alleles at 0.05 false discovery rate.

The sequenced sample was PBMCs. This TCR was recovered from a girl aged 2-10 years in good health and CMV-seronegative. The V call is TRBV27, the J call TRBJ2-6; 8 bases align to TRBD1. DNA of the CDR3: TGTGCCAGCAGTTTTCGCCCAACAGGGGGCTCTGGGGCCAACGTCCTGACTTTC. The encoded protein is CASSFRPTGGSGANVLTF.